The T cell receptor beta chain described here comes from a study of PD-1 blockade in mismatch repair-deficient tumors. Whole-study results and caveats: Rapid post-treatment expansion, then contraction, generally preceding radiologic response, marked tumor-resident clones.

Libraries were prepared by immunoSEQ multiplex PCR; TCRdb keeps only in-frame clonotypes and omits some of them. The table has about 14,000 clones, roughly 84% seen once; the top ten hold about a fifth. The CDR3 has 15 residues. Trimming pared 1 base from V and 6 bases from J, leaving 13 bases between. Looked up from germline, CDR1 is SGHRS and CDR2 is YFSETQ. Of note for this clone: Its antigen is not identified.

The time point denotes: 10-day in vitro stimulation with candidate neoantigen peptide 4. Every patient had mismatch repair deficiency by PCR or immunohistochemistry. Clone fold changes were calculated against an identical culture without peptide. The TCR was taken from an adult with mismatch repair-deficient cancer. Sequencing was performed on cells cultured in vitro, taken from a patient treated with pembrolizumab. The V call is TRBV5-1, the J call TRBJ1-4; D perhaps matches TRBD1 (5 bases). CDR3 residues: CASSLYDSRYEKLFF. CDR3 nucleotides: TGCGCCAGCAGCTTGTATGACAGTCGATATGAAAAACTGTTTTTT.